The 23 T cell receptor beta chains below come from one sample, sequenced in a study of cytomegalovirus exposure and HLA in healthy donors (dated by TCRdb to about 2017). The library was made by the immunoSEQ multiplex PCR assay. The multiplex PCR relied on a mix of 60 forward primers for TCR Vbeta segments and 13 reverse primers for TCR Jbeta segments. TCRdb limited this immuneACCESS table to in-frame rearrangements with V and J called. A share of clones is missing; checked studies link under half to unresolved V genes, and the rest is unexplained. The sample profile shows 150,000 to 200,000 clones; 84% of them were found once. The ten largest account for 4.8% of the sample. Sequenced: PBMCs. All receptors derive from a girl between 10 and 17 years old in good health and CMV-seropositive.

This chain connects TRBV29-1 to TRBJ2-5; D is unclear. In germline, CDR1 is SQVTM, CDR2 ANQGSEA. The CDR3 extends over 14 amino acids. Trimming left V 1 base short and J 5 bases short, with 14 bases between. CDR3 in amino acids: CSVEALLVTETQYF. The CDR3 nucleotides are TGCAGCGTTGAAGCCCTCCTAGTTACGGAGACCCAGTACTTC. Variable domain in full (rest from reference TRBV29-1 and TRBJ2-5): SAVISQKPSRDICQRGTSLTIQCQVDSQVTMMFWYRQQPGQSLTLIATANQGSEATYESGFVIDKFPISRPNLTFSTLTVSNMSPEDSSIYLCSVEALLVTETQYFGPGTRLLVL.

This chain connects TRBV5-1 to TRBJ1-3; unclear D gene. Germline assignment: CDR1 SGHRS and CDR2 YFSETQ. CDR3 length: 16 amino acids. Trimming removed 0 bases at V and 0 bases at J, with 10 bases between. CDR3 in amino acids: CASSLGDELSGNTIYF. The CDR3, as DNA: TGCGCCAGCAGCTTGGGCGATGAGCTCTCTGGAAACACCATATATTTT. Drawing the rest from reference TRBV5-1 and TRBJ1-3, the complete variable domain is KAGVTQTPRYLIKTRGQQVTLSCSPISGHRSVSWYQQTPGQGLQFLFEYFSETQRNKGNFPGRFSGRQFSNSRSEMNVSTLELGDSALYLCASSLGDELSGNTIYFGEGSWLTVV.

This clone was counted once. The rearrangement links TRBV5-1 to TRBJ2-5; 11 bases align to TRBD2. The V segment lost 2 bases and the J segment 0 bases; nucleotides outside the gene matches: 6. CDR3 length: 17 amino acids. Germline CDR1 and CDR2: SGHRS and YFSETQ. For the CDR3, the DNA is TGCGCCAGCAGCTTTGGGACTAGCGGCCGCTACCAAGAGACCCAGTACTTC. It yields the protein CASSFGTSGRYQETQYF.

The chain combines TRBV18 with TRBJ2-7; D is uncertain. The V end lost 1 base, the J end lost 3 bases, and 7 bases lay between the germline ends. Germline-derived CDR1 and CDR2 are KGHSH and LQKENI. The CDR3 totals 13 residues. The CDR3 sequence: CASSPLELYEQYF. Here the CDR3 DNA reads TGTGCCAGCTCACCACTTGAGCTCTACGAGCAGTACTTC.

The chain employs TRBV5-1 and TRBJ2-7; possibly TRBD2 for D (6 bases). CDR3 size: 14 residues. Germline CDR1 reads SGHRS; CDR2 reads YFSETQ. The V end lost 4 bases, the J end lost 5 bases, and 16 bases lay between the germline ends. The DNA for the CDR3 is TGCGCCAGCAGCCTGAGCGGGCTGAAGAACGAGCAGTACTTC. It translates to CASSLSGLKNEQYF.

This chain connects TRBV19 to TRBJ2-4; TRBD2 matches 7 bases. CDR1 is LNHDA, CDR2 SQIVND, per germline (reference sequence). J was trimmed by 3 bases and V by 7 bases; bases with no gene match: 9. The CDR3 is made up of 15 amino acids. The CDR3 sequence is CASKGLEFGKNIQYF. CDR3 bases: TGTGCCAGTAAAGGACTAGAGTTCGGCAAAAACATTCAGTACTTC.

The rearrangement uses TRBV9 and TRBJ2-7; tentative D call: TRBD1 (6 bases). Trimming removed 4 bases at V and 0 bases at J, with 14 bases between. This CDR3 spans 15 amino acids. Germline lookup yields CDR1 SGDLS and CDR2 YYNGEE. The CDR3 protein is CASSLGQTPSYEQYF. CDR3 nucleotides: TGTGCCAGCAGCCTCGGACAGACCCCCTCCTACGAGCAGTACTTC.

The chain employs TRBV27 and TRBJ2-7; 10 nucleotides align to TRBD1. V lost 3 bases and J lost 7; bases outside the gene matches: 12. From germline, CDR1 is MNHEY and CDR2 SMNVEV (reference sequence). This CDR3 comprises 16 residues. CDR3 sequence reads: CASSFRSGTGVREQYF. CDR3 in DNA: TGTGCCAGCAGTTTTCGTTCCGGGACAGGGGTGAGGGAGCAGTACTTC.

The chain uses TRBV6-6 and TRBJ1-1, with D perhaps TRBD1 (6 bases). Looked up from germline, CDR1 is MNHNY and CDR2 is SVGAGI (reference sequence). The CDR3 consists of 13 residues. V dropped 6 bases and J dropped 10 bases, with 18 bases sitting between them. The CDR3 here is CASSPRGGLVAFF. CDR3 nucleotide sequence: TGTGCCAGCAGCCCGAGGGGGGGTTTGGTAGCTTTCTTT.

The CDR3 DNA reads TGCAGTGCCACCTCCAGGGATGGCTACACCTTC. Translating it yields CSATSRDGYTF. The chain recombines TRBV20-1 with TRBJ1-2; D perhaps matches TRBD1 (5 bases). V lost 6 bases, J lost 6 bases, and 11 bases lay in between. In germline, CDR1 is DFQATT, CDR2 SNEGSKA (reference sequence). The CDR3 length is 11 residues.

This chain connects TRBV14 to TRBJ2-7; D not certain. The V end lost 1 base, the J end lost 0 bases, and 10 bases lay between the germline ends. Germline V gene lookup returns CDR1 SGHDN and CDR2 FVKESK. This CDR3 is built from 15 residues. The CDR3 sequence: CASSQAHSISYEQYF. CDR3 coding DNA: TGTGCCAGCAGCCAAGCCCACAGCATCTCCTACGAGCAGTACTTC.

The V and J genes are TRBV5-4 and TRBJ2-2, with 7 bases lining up with TRBD2. CDR3 size: 13 residues. The germline V gene encodes CDR1 SGHNT and CDR2 YYREEE (reference sequence). The ends lost 5 bases at V and 6 bases at J; junction bases unmatched: 4. CDR3 in amino acids: CASRPAGAGELFF. In DNA, the CDR3 is TGTGCCAGCAGGCCGGCGGGGGCCGGGGAGCTGTTTTTT.

V is TRBV4-1 and J is TRBJ1-4; D remains unclear. This CDR3 is 14 amino acids long. Trimming shortened V by 1 base and J by 7 bases, and 10 bases separated the two germline ends. From germline, CDR1 is MGHRA and CDR2 YSYEKL. CDR3 DNA: TGCGCCAGCAGCCAAGCCCGGGAGGGTGAAAAACTGTTTTTT. As protein: CASSQAREGEKLFF.

V usage is TRBV4-1 and J usage is TRBJ2-1, with D possibly matching TRBD2 (5 bases). The length of the CDR3 is 15 residues. V gave up 1 base and J gave up 9 bases, with 16 bases separating them. CDR1 and CDR2 from the germline V gene are MGHRA and YSYEKL. This CDR3 reads CASSQGGSLRSEQFF. CDR3 coding DNA: TGCGCCAGCAGCCAAGGAGGGTCCCTGAGGTCTGAGCAGTTCTTC.

V gene TRBV7-8 combines with J gene TRBJ1-2; D uncertain. V lost 1 base and J lost 0, with 9 bases in between. Looked up from germline, CDR1 is SGHVS and CDR2 is FQNEAQ. This CDR3 spans 15 amino acids. CDR3 residues: CASSLVRQTNYGYTF. The CDR3 DNA sequence: TGTGCCAGCAGCTTAGTGAGGCAAACTAACTATGGCTACACCTTC.

J is TRBJ2-1 and V is TRBV7-3, with 8 nucleotides matching TRBD2. CDR3 length: 13 residues. Germline V gives CDR1 SGHTA, CDR2 FQGTGA. J gave up 6 bases and V 5 bases, and 3 bases lay outside the gene matches. The chain's CDR3 is CASSPGTSNEQFF. In DNA, the CDR3 is TGTGCCAGCAGCCCCGGGACTAGCAATGAGCAGTTCTTC.

The V call is TRBV28, the J call TRBJ2-2; possible D gene TRBD1, 6 bases. Germline-derived CDR1 and CDR2 are MDHEN and SYDVKM. The V and J ends lost 3 bases and 1 base respectively, with 12 bases between them. There are 16 residues in the CDR3. As DNA, the CDR3 is TGTGCCAGCAGTTTGTTGAGACAGGAGAACACCGGGGAGCTGTTTTTT. It specifies CASSLLRQENTGELFF.

The chain employs TRBV7-2 and TRBJ2-7; 13 positions agree with TRBD2. From germline, CDR1 is SGHTA and CDR2 FQGNSA. Trimming cost V 4 bases and J 5 bases; bases outside gene matches: 5. CDR3 length equals 15 residues. The CDR3 sequence: CASSSTSGGAHEQYF. The DNA of the CDR3 is TGTGCCAGCAGCTCCACTAGCGGGGGGGCCCACGAGCAGTACTTC.

This clone was found once. V is TRBV2 and J is TRBJ1-6, with 7 nucleotides matching TRBD1. Germline CDR1 SNHLY, CDR2 FYNNEI. There are 16 residues in the CDR3. The trim removed 8 bases at V and 0 bases at J, leaving 7 bases unmatched. The CDR3 region is CASGGDRDSYNSPLHF. The CDR3 DNA follows: TGTGCCAGCGGGGGAGACAGGGACTCCTATAATTCACCCCTCCACTTT.

The chain couples TRBV13 to TRBJ1-3, with no clear D. The V gene's germline CDR1 is PRHDT and CDR2 FYEKMQ (reference sequence). Trimming left V 4 bases short and J 0 bases short, with 10 bases between. The CDR3 is 15 residues long. CDR3 sequence reads: CASSSAQFSGNTIYF. In DNA, the CDR3 is TGTGCCAGCAGCTCCGCCCAGTTCTCTGGAAACACCATATATTTT.

The V call is TRBV6-5, the J call TRBJ1-2; D uncertain. This CDR3 contains 13 residues. Germline lookup yields CDR1 MNHEY and CDR2 SVGAGI. Deletions cut 4 bases from V and 4 bases from J, with 10 bases between. The CDR3 sequence is CASSSGSPYGYTF. The CDR3, as DNA: TGTGCCAGCAGTTCCGGGTCCCCCTATGGCTACACCTTC.

The chain couples TRBV6-5 to TRBJ1-1, with 7 bases identical to TRBD1. This CDR3 is built from 16 residues. CDR1 MNHEY and CDR2 SVGAGI come from the germline V gene. The V gene end was trimmed by 2 bases and the J gene end by 3 bases; junction bases not matched to a gene: 9. The CDR3 DNA follows: TGTGCCAGCAGTTACCAAGACAGGGTATTGGACACTGAAGCTTTCTTT. Protein product: CASSYQDRVLDTEAFF.

This sequence joins TRBV7-9 and TRBJ1-1; no clear D. The CDR3 length is 13 residues. Deletions cut 5 bases from V and 4 bases from J, with 11 bases between. CDR1 and CDR2 (germline): SEHNR, FQNEAQ (reference sequence). CDR3 DNA: TGTGCCAGCAGCCCCAGTAAAACCACTGAAGCTTTCTTT. Protein sequence: CASSPSKTTEAFF. Using reference TRBV7-9 and TRBJ1-1 for the parts outside the CDR3, the full variable domain is DTGVSQNPRHKITKRGQNVTFRCDPISEHNRLYWYRQTLGQGPEFLTYFQNEAQLEKSRLLSDRFSAERPKGSFSTLEIQRTEQGDSAMYLCASSPSKTTEAFFGQGTRLTVV.